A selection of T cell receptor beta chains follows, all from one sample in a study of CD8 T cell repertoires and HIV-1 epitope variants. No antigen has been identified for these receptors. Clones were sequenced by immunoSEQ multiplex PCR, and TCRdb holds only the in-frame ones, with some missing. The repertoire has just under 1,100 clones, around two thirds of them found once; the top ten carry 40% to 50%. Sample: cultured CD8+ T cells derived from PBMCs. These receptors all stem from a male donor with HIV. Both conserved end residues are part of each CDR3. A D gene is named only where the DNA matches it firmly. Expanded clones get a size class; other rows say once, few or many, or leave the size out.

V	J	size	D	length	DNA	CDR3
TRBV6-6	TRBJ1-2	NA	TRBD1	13	TGTGCCAGCAGACCAGGGGGGCACTATGGCTACACCTTC	CASRPGGHYGYTF
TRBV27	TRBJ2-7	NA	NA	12	TGTGCCAGCAGTTTAGGGGGTAGCGAGCAGTACTTC	CASSLGGSEQYF
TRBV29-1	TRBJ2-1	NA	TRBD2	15	TGCAGCGTTGCAGCGGGAGAACTCACTTACAATGAGCAGTTCTTC	CSVAAGELTYNEQFF
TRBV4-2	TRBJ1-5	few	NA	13	TGTGCCAGCAGCCAAGATAGCAATCAGCCCCAGCATTTT	CASSQDSNQPQHF
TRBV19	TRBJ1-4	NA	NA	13	TGTGCCAGTAGCGGACGGATTAATGAAAAACTGTTTTTT	CASSGRINEKLFF
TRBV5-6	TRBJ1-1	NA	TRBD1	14	TGTGCCAGCAGCTTGGGGACAGGCTTCACTGAAGCTTTCTTT	CASSLGTGFTEAFF
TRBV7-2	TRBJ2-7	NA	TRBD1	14	TGTGCCAGCAGCCATATAGCAGGGACAGGGGAGCAGTACTTC	CASSHIAGTGEQYF
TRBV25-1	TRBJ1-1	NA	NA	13	TGTGCCAGCAGTGAGTCAGGGATCACTGAAGCTTTCTTT	CASSESGITEAFF
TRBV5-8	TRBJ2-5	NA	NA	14	TGTGCCAGCAGCTTGACGTCCATCCAAGAGACCCAGTACTTC	CASSLTSIQETQYF
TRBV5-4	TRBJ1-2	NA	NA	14	TGTGCCAGCGTATCGAGCGTACCAGGAAAGACCTATGGCTTC	CASVSSVPGKTYGF
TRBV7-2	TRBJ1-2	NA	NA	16	TGTGCCAGCAGCTTAGGGGTGGTGCGGGGGGCGGAAGGCTACACCTTC	CASSLGVVRGAEGYTF
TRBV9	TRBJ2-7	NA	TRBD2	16	TGTGCCAGCAGCGTAGGACTAGCGAGGTATTCCTACGAGCAGTACTTC	CASSVGLARYSYEQYF
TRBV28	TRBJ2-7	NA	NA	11	TGTGCCAGCAGTTCCAACTACGAGCAGTACTTC	CASSSNYEQYF
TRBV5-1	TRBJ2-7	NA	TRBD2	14	TGCGCCAGCAGCTTGGTGGGGGGGAGCTACGAGCAGTACTTC	CASSLVGGSYEQYF
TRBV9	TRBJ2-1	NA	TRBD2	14	TGTGCCAGCAGCGCCGGAGCGGGGTGGAATGAGCAGTTCTTC	CASSAGAGWNEQFF
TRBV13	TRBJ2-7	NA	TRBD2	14	TGTGCCAGCAGTTCTAGCGGGTCCTCCTACGAGCAGTACTTC	CASSSSGSSYEQYF
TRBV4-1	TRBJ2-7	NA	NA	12	TGCGCCAGCAGCGGCACTAACTACGAGCAGTACTTC	CASSGTNYEQYF
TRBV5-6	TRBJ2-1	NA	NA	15	TGTGCCAGCAGCTTAGGTGGTCGGGGGAGGTATGAGCAGTTCTTC	CASSLGGRGRYEQFF
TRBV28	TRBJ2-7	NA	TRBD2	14	TGTGCCACCGCGGGGGTAGCGGGGCCCTACGAGCAGTACTTC	CATAGVAGPYEQYF
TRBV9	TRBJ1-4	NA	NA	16	TGTGCCAGCAGCCCCGGGACGGCTCGAGAGGATGAAAAACTGTTTTTT	CASSPGTAREDEKLFF
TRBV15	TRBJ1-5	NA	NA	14	TGTGCCACCAGCAGCAGTGCGGGCAATCAGCCCCAGCATTTT	CATSSSAGNQPQHF
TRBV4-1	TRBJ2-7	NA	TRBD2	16	TGCGCCAGCAGCCAAGAAGGAAGCGGGAGGCCCTTTGAGCAGTACTTC	CASSQEGSGRPFEQYF
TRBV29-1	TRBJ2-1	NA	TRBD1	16	TGCAGCGTTGAATGGTATTGGACAGGGGAGTCCAATGAGCAGTTCTTC	CSVEWYWTGESNEQFF
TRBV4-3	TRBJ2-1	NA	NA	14	TGCGCCAGCAGCCCTGGGACTTTCTACAATGAGCAGTTCTTC	CASSPGTFYNEQFF
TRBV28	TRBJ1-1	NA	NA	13	TGTGCCAGCAGTTTATTGGGTAGGACTGAAGCTTTCTTT	CASSLLGRTEAFF
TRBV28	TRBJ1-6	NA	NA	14	TGTGCCAGCAGTTTTGATGTAGATAATTCACCCCTCCACTTT	CASSFDVDNSPLHF
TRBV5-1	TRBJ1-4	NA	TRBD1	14	TGCGCCAGCAGCTCCGGGACAGGGCCTGAAAAACTGTTTTTT	CASSSGTGPEKLFF
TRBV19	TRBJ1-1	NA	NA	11	TGTGCCAGTAGTCAGGGCCTTGAAGCTTTCTTT	CASSQGLEAFF
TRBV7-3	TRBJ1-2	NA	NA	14	TGTGCCAGCAGCTTAAGCGAAAACAGCTATGGCTACACCTTC	CASSLSENSYGYTF
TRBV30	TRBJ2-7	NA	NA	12	TGTGCCGGGGACCTCACAGGGTCCGAGCAGTACTTC	CAGDLTGSEQYF
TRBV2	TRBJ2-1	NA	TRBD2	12	TGTGCCAGCGGGGGGGATTACAATGAGCAGTTCTTC	CASGGDYNEQFF
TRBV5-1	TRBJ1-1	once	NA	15	TGCGCCAGCAGTTTTGGGCCCACCGGAGGCACTGAAGCTTTCTTT	CASSFGPTGGTEAFF
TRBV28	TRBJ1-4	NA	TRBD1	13	TGTGCCAGTGGGCAGGGGGCGAGTGAAAAACTGTTTTTT	CASGQGASEKLFF
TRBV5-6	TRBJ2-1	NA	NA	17	TGTGCCAGCAGCTTCGCAGACGGAGTACTCCCTGCCAATGAGCAGTTCTTC	CASSFADGVLPANEQFF
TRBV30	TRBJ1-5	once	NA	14	TGTGCCTGGAGTATCGGGACGGGGAATCAGCCCCAGCATTTT	CAWSIGTGNQPQHF
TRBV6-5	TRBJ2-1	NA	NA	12	TGTGCCAGCAGTTACACGGGGAATGAGCAGTTCTTC	CASSYTGNEQFF
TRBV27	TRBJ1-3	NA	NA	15	TGTGCCAGCAGTCTAACCGCAGGGTTTGGAAACACCATATATTTT	CASSLTAGFGNTIYF
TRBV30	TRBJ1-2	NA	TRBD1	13	TGTGCCCCTACAGGGGGGTCCTTCTATGGCTACACCTTC	CAPTGGSFYGYTF
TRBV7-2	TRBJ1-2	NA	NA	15	TGTGCCAGCAGCCCTAGGGAGGTGGCGGCTTGGGGCTACACCTTC	CASSPREVAAWGYTF
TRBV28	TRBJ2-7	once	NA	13	TGTGCCAGCAGCAGACAAAGCTCCTACGAGCAGTACTTC	CASSRQSSYEQYF
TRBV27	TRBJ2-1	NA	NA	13	TGTGCCAGCAGTCCCCTAAGTTACAATGAGCAGTTCTTC	CASSPLSYNEQFF
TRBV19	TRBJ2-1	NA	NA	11	TGTGCCAGTTCAGGGGCGGATGAGCAGTTCTTC	CASSGADEQFF
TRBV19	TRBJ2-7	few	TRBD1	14	TGTGCCAGTAGTAGAGGGACAGGGCCTGGCGAGCAGTACTTC	CASSRGTGPGEQYF
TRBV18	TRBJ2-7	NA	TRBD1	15	TGTGCCAGCTCACCATCTCAAGGGGGCCTTTACGAGCAGTACTTC	CASSPSQGGLYEQYF
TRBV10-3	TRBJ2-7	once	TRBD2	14	TGTGCCATCAGTGGTAGCGGGAATCGCTACGAGCAGTACTTC	CAISGSGNRYEQYF
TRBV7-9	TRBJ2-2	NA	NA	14	TGTGCCAGCCCCCCTTGGGGGGACACCGGGGAGCTGTTTTTT	CASPPWGDTGELFF
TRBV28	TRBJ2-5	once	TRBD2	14	TGTGCCAGCACCCCGGGGGGTTTCCAAGAGACCCAGTACTTC	CASTPGGFQETQYF
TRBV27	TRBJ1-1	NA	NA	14	TGTGCCAGCAGCCCCTCCGACACTTACACTGAAGCTTTCTTT	CASSPSDTYTEAFF
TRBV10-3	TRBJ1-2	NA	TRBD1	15	TGTGCCATCATGGACAGGGGGAGAGGGGACTATGGCTACACCTTC	CAIMDRGRGDYGYTF
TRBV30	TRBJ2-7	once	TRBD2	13	TGTGCCTGGAGTGTTAGCGGGTACTACGAGCAGTACTTC	CAWSVSGYYEQYF
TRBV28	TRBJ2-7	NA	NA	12	TGTGCCAGCAGTCGGCAGGTCACAGGGCAGTACTTC	CASSRQVTGQYF
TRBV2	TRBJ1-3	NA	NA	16	TGTGCCAGCAGTTTAGGGCTCGACGTCTCTGGAAACACCATATATTTT	CASSLGLDVSGNTIYF